This TCR beta chain emerged from a study of blood T cells in healthy people across ages. Through a sample-barcoded 5' primer and a J-beta primer mix, a second PCR was run for roughly 6 to 11 cycles. TCRdb recomputed calls from the 5' RACE reads with MiXCR, one row per CDR3 protein. Here the sample spans some 1,800,000 distinct CDR3 sequences, about 39% being singletons. Study conclusions and caveats: Estimates of total diversity, which came from one million sequenced T cells, were considered to be underestimates.

Turning to this clonotype: Its target is unknown.

V was pared by 2 bases and J by 3 bases, with 7 bases of the junction left unmatched. Germline CDR1 reads DFQATT; CDR2 reads SNEGSKA (reference sequence). The CDR3 covers 15 residues. This sequence was found in a human donor in good health. This chain links TRBV20-1 with TRBJ2-7; 10 positions agree with TRBD2. Sequenced: blood. CDR3 in amino acids: CSARPSGSRRYEQYF. The CDR3 nucleotides are TGCAGTGCTAGACCTAGCGGGAGCCGTCGCTACGAGCAGTACTTC.